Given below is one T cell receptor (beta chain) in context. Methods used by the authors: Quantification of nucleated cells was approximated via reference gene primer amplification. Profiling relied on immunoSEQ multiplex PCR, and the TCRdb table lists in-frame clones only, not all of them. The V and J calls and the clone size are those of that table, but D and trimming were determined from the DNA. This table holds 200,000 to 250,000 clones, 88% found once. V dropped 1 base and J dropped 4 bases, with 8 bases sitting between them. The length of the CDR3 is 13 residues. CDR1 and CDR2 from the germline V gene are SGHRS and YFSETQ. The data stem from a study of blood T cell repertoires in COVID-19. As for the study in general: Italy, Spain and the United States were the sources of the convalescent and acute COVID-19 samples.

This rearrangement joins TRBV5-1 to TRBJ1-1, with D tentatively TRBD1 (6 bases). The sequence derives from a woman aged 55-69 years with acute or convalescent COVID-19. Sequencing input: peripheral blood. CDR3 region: CASSLTGSTEAFF. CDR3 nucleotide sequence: TGCGCCAGCAGCTTGACAGGGAGCACTGAAGCTTTCTTT.